This T cell receptor (beta chain) was captured by sequencing in a study of OX40 agonist ivuxolimab in advanced cancers. The wider study: People who had prior anti-PD-1, anti-PD-L1 or anti-CTLA-4 therapy could take part, and under 45% had some.

The CDR3 totals 14 residues. With 0 bases removed from V and 4 bases from J, the gap between germline ends came to 9 bases. The germline V gene encodes CDR1 SGHNT and CDR2 YENEEA. Broader study findings: Normalized T-cell clonal expansion was also low in some nonresponders. Compared with CD4+, CD8+ T cells on average had more expanded clones.

On this clone itself: Its target is not known.

TCRdb's copy holds only in-frame clones and misses some; the assay was immunoSEQ multiplex PCR. Among about 68,000 clones listed, about 80% were seen once. J is TRBJ1-1 and V is TRBV11-3, with D unclear. Sequencing used CD4+ or CD8+ T cells sorted from blood, obtained in a trial of the OX40 agonist ivuxolimab. The sequence was collected from an adult with an advanced solid tumor such as melanoma, head and neck, liver or kidney cancer. For the CDR3, the DNA is TGTGCCAGCAGCTTAGAGACCGGCTCCACTGAAGCTTTCTTT. This translates into CASSLETGSTEAFF.